A selection of T cell receptor beta chains follows, all from one sample in a study of blood T cell repertoires in COVID-19. TCRdb's table, derived via immunoSEQ multiplex PCR, lists solely in-frame clones and lacks some. The sample holds about 330,000 clones, approximately 90% seen once. Input material: peripheral blood. The source of these receptors is a woman between 50 and 59 years old with active or convalescent COVID-19. The CDR3 runs from the conserved cysteine through the conserved F or W. D genes are given only for firm matches. Clone size is given for some rows only: seen once, a few or many times, or a class if the clone is expanded.

TRBV10-1	11	-	TRBJ1-1	-	TGCGCCAGCAGTGTAGGGGCTGAAGCTTTCTTT	CASSVGAEAFF
TRBV7-3	15	-	TRBJ1-2	-	TGTGCCAGCAGCCTTGGACAGCCTAATAACTATGGCTACACCTTC	CASSLGQPNNYGYTF
TRBV5-1	15	-	TRBJ1-3	-	TGCGCCAGCAGCTTCGCGGCCAGCTCTGGAAACACCATATATTTT	CASSFAASSGNTIYF
TRBV19	14	-	TRBJ1-2	-	TGTGCCAGTAGTATTAAGCGGCAGAATTATGGCTACACCTTC	CASSIKRQNYGYTF
TRBV11-2	13	-	TRBJ2-2	-	TGTGCCAGCAGCTTTTTAAACACCGGGGAGCTGTTTTTT	CASSFLNTGELFF
TRBV5-1	13	-	TRBJ2-1	-	TGCGCCAGCAGCCCTCTAGGAGTTAATGAGCAGTTCTTC	CASSPLGVNEQFF
TRBV6-2/TRBV6-3	17	-	TRBJ1-5	TRBD1	TGTGCCAGCAGTTACCATACAGGGGGCTCGAGCAATCAGCCCCAGCATTTT	CASSYHTGGSSNQPQHF
TRBV4-3	13	once	TRBJ1-1	-	TGCGCCAGCAGCCAAGCCGGGTACACTGAAGCTTTCTTT	CASSQAGYTEAFF
TRBV12-1	15	-	TRBJ2-2	-	TGTGCCAGCAGCTTTGGGGCAGGGGGGTCCGGGGAGCTGTTTTTT	CASSFGAGGSGELFF
TRBV28	16	-	TRBJ1-4	TRBD1	TGTGCCAGCAGTTTAGGGACAGGGGCGCGGTATGAAAAACTGTTTTTT	CASSLGTGARYEKLFF
TRBV15	15	-	TRBJ2-4	TRBD1	TGTGCCACCAGCAGAGAACAGGGGGCCAAAAACATTCAGTACTTC	CATSREQGAKNIQYF
TRBV10-3	16	-	TRBJ1-5	TRBD1	TGTGCCATCAGCGATCCCGACAGGGGGGTCAATCAGCCCCAGCATTTT	CAISDPDRGVNQPQHF
TRBV7-8	20	-	TRBJ2-4	-	TGTGCCAGCAGCTTAGTGGAGGCAGGAGGCGGATTAGTAGCCAAAAACATTCAGTACTTC	CASSLVEAGGGLVAKNIQYF
TRBV28	15	-	TRBJ2-7	-	TGTGCCAGCAGTTCCTCCGGGGAACCCCGGCGCGAGCAGTACTTC	CASSSSGEPRREQYF
TRBV3-1/TRBV3-2	13	-	TRBJ2-3	TRBD1	TGTGCCAGCACCACAGGGGTGGGTGAGACGCAGTATTTT	CASTTGVGETQYF
TRBV28	16	-	TRBJ1-5	-	TGTGCCAGCAGAAGAGCCACAGATTATAGCAATCAGCCCCAGCATTTT	CASRRATDYSNQPQHF
TRBV6-5	15	-	TRBJ1-4	TRBD1	TGTGCCAGCAGTTACGGGACAGGGTATAATGAAAAACTGTTTTTT	CASSYGTGYNEKLFF
TRBV9	17	-	TRBJ1-3	TRBD1	TGTGCCAGCAGCGTAGAAGGGACAGGGGGATCTGGAAACACCATATATTTT	CASSVEGTGGSGNTIYF
TRBV7-9	16	-	TRBJ2-5	-	TGTGCCAGCAGCTTAATGGGCAGGGTCCCCCAAGAGACCCAGTACTTC	CASSLMGRVPQETQYF
TRBV7-8	15	-	TRBJ2-7	TRBD1	TGTGCCAGCAGCGCCGGGACAGGGGGTCGCTACGAGCAGTACTTC	CASSAGTGGRYEQYF
TRBV7-8	17	-	TRBJ1-5	-	TGTGCCAGCAGCTTTACGACCGGTCCGGGGAGCAATCAGCCCCAGCATTTT	CASSFTTGPGSNQPQHF
TRBV28	13	-	TRBJ1-2	-	TGTGCCAGCAGTTACACAGGATTTGGTGGCTACACCTTC	CASSYTGFGGYTF
TRBV30	13	-	TRBJ2-2	-	TGTGCCTGGAGTGTAAGTCGGGCCGGGGAGCTGTTTTTT	CAWSVSRAGELFF
TRBV15	14	few	TRBJ2-7	TRBD1	TGTGCCACCAGCAGGCTACAGGGGGACTACGAGCAGTACTTC	CATSRLQGDYEQYF
TRBV6-2/TRBV6-3	15	-	TRBJ1-1	TRBD1	TGTGCCAGCAGTTACTCCGCAGGGGGGAACACTGAAGCTTTCTTT	CASSYSAGGNTEAFF
TRBV7-6	13	-	TRBJ2-1	-	TGTGCCAGCGGGCGGGCCTCATACAATGAGCAGTTCTTC	CASGRASYNEQFF
TRBV3-1/TRBV3-2	17	-	TRBJ1-5	TRBD1	TGTGCCAGCAGCCAAGTGGGGTCAGGGGGTACGAATCAGCCCCAGCATTTT	CASSQVGSGGTNQPQHF
TRBV3-1/TRBV3-2	15	-	TRBJ1-2	TRBD1	TGTGCCAGCAGCCAAGGGCGACAGGGGAACTATGGCTACACCTTC	CASSQGRQGNYGYTF
TRBV5-5	12	-	TRBJ1-6	-	TGTGCCAGCAGCTTGGATATTTCACCCCTCCACTTT	CASSLDISPLHF
TRBV27	16	-	TRBJ1-5	TRBD1	TGTGCCAGCAGTTCCCGCGGGACAGTAAACGGACAGCCCCAGCATTTT	CASSSRGTVNGQPQHF
TRBV10-3	19	-	TRBJ1-5	TRBD1	TGTGCCATCAGTGACCGAAGGGGACAGGAGGGATATAGCAATCAGCCCCAGCATTTT	CAISDRRGQEGYSNQPQHF
TRBV9	14	-	TRBJ1-1	TRBD1	TGTGCCAGCAGCAAGGGACAGACGAACACTGAAGCTTTCTTT	CASSKGQTNTEAFF
TRBV7-3	14	-	TRBJ2-3	-	TGTGCCAGCAGCCCAGGGGGGACCACAGATACGCAGTATTTT	CASSPGGTTDTQYF
TRBV9	14	-	TRBJ2-2	-	TGTGCCAGCAGCGTTCTAAGAGGCACCGGGGAGCTGTTTTTT	CASSVLRGTGELFF
TRBV4-3	15	-	TRBJ1-4	-	TGCGCCAGCAGCCAAGATCGGGGGGTTAGTGAAAAACTGTTTTTT	CASSQDRGVSEKLFF
TRBV9	16	-	TRBJ1-2	-	TGTGCCAGCAGCGTATTTGAGGGATCTTCATACTATGGCTACACCTTC	CASSVFEGSSYYGYTF
TRBV12-3/TRBV12-4	13	-	TRBJ1-1	TRBD1	TGTGCCAGCACCCCGACAGGGGTGACTGAAGCTTTCTTT	CASTPTGVTEAFF
TRBV28	16	-	TRBJ2-6	-	TGTGCCAGCAGGCGACAGGTCAGCTCTGGGGCCAACGTCCTGACTTTC	CASRRQVSSGANVLTF
TRBV28	14	few	TRBJ2-1	TRBD2	TGTGCCAGCAGTTTGAGCAGCGGGATGTATGAGCAGTTCTTC	CASSLSSGMYEQFF
TRBV7-7	15	-	TRBJ1-2	-	TGTGCTAGCAGCGCTCTGGGTGGCAGGGACTATGGCTACACCTTC	CASSALGGRDYGYTF
TRBV24-1	15	-	TRBJ2-7	TRBD2	TGTGCCACCAGTGAATCGCTAGCGGGAGTGAACGAGCAGTACTTC	CATSESLAGVNEQYF
TRBV11-2	12	-	TRBJ1-6	-	TGTGCCAGCAGTCTTATTAATTCACCCCTCCACTTT	CASSLINSPLHF
TRBV27	17	-	TRBJ2-2	TRBD2	TGTGCCAGCAGCCGGACTAGCGGGAGTAGTCGGGCCGGGGAGCTGTTTTTT	CASSRTSGSSRAGELFF